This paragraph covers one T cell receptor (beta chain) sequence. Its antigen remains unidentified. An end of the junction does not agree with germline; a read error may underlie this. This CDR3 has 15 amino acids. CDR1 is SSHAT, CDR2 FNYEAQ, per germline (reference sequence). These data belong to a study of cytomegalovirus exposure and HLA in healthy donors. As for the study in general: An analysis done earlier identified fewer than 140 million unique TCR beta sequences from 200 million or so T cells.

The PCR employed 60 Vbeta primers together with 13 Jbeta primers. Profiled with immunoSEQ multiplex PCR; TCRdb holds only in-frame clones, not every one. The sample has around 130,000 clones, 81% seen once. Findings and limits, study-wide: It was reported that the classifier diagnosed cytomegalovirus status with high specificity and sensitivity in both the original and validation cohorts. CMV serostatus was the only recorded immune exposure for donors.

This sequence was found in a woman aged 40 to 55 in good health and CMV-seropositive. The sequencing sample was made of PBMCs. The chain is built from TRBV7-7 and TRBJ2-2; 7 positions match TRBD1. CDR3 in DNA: TGTGCTAGCAGTTCGACAGGGTATACGGGCGGGGAGCTGTTTTTT. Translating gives CASSSTGYTGGELFF.